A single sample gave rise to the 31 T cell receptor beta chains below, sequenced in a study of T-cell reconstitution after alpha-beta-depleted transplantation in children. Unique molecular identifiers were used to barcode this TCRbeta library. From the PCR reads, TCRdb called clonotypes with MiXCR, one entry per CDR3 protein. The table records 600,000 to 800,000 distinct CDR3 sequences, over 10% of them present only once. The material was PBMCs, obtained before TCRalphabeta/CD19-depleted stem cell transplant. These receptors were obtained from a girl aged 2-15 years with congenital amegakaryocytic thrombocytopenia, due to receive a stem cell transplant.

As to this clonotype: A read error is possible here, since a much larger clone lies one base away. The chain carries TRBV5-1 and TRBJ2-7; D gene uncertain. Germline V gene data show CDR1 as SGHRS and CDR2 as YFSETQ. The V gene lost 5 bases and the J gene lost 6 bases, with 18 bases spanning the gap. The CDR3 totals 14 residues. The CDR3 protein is CASRPFSPSGEQYF. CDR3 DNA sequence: TGCGCCAGCAGGCCCTTCTCCCCATCTGGCGAGCAGTACTTC.

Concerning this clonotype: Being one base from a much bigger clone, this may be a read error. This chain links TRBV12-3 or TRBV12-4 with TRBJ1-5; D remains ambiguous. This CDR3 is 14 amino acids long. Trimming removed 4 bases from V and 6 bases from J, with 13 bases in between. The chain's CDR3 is CASSSLGVTQPQHF. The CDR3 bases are TGTGCCAGCAGTTCTTTGGGAGTAACTCAGCCCCAGCATTTT.

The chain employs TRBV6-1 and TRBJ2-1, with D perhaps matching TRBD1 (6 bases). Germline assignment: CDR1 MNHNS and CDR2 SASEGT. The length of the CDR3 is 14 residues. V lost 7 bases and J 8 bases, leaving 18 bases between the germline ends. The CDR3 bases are TGTGCCAGCACAGGGGACGGTTGGTTGGATGAGCAGTTCTTC. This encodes CASTGDGWLDEQFF.

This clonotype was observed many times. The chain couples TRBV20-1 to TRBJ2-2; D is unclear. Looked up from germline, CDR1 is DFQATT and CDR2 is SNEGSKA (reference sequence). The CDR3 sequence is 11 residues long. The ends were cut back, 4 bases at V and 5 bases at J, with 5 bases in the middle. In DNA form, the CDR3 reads TGCAGTGCTACCGGTACCGGGGAGCTGTTTTTT. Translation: CSATGTGELFF.

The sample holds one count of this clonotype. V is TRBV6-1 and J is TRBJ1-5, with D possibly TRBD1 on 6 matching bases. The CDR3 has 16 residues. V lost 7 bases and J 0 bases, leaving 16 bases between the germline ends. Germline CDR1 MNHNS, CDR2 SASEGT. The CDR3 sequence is CASTKTGTPSNQPQHF. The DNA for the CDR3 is TGTGCCAGCACCAAAACTGGGACACCTAGCAATCAGCCCCAGCATTTT.

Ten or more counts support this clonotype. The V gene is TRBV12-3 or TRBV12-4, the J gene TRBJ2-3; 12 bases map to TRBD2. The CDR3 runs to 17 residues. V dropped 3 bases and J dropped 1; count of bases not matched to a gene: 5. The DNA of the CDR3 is TGTGCCAGCAGTTTCGCGCTAGCGGGAGGGGGCACAGATACGCAGTATTTT. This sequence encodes CASSFALAGGGTDTQYF.

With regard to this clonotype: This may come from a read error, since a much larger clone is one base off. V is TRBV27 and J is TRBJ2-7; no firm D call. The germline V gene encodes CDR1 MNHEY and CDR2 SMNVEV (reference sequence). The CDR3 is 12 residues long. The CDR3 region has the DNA TGTCCCAGCAGTTTATGGTTAACTGGGCAGTACTTC. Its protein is CPSSLWLTGQYF.

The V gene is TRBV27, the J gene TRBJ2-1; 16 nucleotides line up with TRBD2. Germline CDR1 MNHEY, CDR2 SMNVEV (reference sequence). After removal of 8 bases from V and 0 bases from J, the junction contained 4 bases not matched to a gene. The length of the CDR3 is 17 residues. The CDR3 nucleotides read TGTGCCAGCGTGGGACTAGCGGGAGGGCCCTCCTACAATGAGCAGTTCTTC. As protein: CASVGLAGGPSYNEQFF.

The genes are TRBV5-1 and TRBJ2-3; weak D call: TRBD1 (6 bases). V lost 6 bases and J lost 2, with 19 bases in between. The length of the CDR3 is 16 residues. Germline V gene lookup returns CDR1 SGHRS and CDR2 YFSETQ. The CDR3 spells CASTPARGGLTDTQYF. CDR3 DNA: TGCGCCAGCACCCCAGCGAGAGGGGGTCTCACAGATACGCAGTATTTT.

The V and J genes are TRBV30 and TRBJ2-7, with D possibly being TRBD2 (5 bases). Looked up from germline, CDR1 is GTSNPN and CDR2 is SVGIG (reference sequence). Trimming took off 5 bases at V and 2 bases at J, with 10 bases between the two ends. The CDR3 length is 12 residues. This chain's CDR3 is CAWLSGTYEQYF. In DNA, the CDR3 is TGTGCCTGGCTCTCGGGAACCTACGAGCAGTACTTC.

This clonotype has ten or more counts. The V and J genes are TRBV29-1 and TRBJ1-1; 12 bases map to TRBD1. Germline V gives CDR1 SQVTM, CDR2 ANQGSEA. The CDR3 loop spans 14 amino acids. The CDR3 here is CTARDRGPNTEAFF. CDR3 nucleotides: TGCACAGCCCGGGACAGGGGGCCGAACACTGAAGCTTTCTTT.

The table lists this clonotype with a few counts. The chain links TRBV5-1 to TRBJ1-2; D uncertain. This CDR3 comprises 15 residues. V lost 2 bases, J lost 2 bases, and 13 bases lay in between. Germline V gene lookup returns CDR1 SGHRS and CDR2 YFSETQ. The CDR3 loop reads CASSLDMTSNYGYTF. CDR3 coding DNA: TGCGCCAGCAGCTTAGACATGACATCAAACTATGGCTACACCTTC.

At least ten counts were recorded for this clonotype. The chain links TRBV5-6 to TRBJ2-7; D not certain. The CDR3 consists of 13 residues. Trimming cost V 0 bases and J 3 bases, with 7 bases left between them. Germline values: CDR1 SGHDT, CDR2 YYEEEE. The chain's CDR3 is CASSLADRYEQYF. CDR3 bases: TGTGCCAGCAGCTTGGCCGACCGCTACGAGCAGTACTTC. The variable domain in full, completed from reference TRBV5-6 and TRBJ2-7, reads DAGVTQSPTHLIKTRGQQVTLRCSPKSGHDTVSWYQQALGQGPQFIFQYYEEEERQRGNFPDRFSGHQFPNYSSELNVNALLLGDSALYLCASSLADRYEQYFGPGTRLTVT.

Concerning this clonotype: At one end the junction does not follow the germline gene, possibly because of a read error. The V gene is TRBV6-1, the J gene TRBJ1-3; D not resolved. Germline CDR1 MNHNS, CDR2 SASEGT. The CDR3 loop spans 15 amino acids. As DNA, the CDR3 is TGTGCCGGCAGCCGTACGGTACACAATGGAAACACCATATATTTT. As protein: CAGSRTVHNGNTIYF.

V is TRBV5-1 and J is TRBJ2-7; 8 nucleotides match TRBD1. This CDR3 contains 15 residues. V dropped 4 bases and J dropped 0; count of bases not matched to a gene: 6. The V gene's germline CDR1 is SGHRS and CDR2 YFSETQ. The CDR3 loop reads CASSPGTGYSYEQYF. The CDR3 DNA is TGCGCCAGCAGCCCAGGGACAGGTTACTCCTACGAGCAGTACTTC. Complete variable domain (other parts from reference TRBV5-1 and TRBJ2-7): KAGVTQTPRYLIKTRGQQVTLSCSPISGHRSVSWYQQTPGQGLQFLFEYFSETQRNKGNFPGRFSGRQFSNSRSEMNVSTLELGDSALYLCASSPGTGYSYEQYFGPGTRLTVT.

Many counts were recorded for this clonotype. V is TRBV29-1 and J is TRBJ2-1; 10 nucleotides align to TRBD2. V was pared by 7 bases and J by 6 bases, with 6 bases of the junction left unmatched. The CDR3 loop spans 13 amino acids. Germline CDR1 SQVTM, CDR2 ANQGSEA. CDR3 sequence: CSASGSTVNEQFF. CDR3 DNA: TGCAGCGCTAGCGGGAGTACGGTCAATGAGCAGTTCTTC.

CDR3 residues: CASSYDVSSGEQFF. CDR3 DNA: TGTGCCAGCAGTTACGACGTAAGTTCTGGTGAGCAGTTCTTC. The chain has TRBV6-5 and TRBJ2-1; D uncertain. Germline CDR1 is MNHEY and CDR2 is SVGAGI. Trimming stripped 2 bases from V and 9 bases from J, with 14 bases between. This CDR3 has 14 amino acids.

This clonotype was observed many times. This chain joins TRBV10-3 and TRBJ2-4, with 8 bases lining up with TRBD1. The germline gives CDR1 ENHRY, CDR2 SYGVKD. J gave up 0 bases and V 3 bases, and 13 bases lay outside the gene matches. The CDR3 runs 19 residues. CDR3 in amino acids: CAISEEQGALLIAKNIQYF. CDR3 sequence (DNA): TGTGCCATCAGTGAAGAGCAGGGGGCACTCCTTATAGCCAAAAACATTCAGTACTTC.

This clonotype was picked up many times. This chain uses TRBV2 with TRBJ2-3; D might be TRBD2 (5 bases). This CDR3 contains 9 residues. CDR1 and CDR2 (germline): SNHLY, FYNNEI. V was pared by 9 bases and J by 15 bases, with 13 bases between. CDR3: CARPGKKYF. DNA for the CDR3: TGTGCCAGGCCCGGGAAGAAATATTTT.

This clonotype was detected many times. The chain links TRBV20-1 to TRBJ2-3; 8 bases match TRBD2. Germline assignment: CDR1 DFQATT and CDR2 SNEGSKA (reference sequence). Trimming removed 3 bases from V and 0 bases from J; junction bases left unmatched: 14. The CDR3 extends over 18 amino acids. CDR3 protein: CSASDRAGAVSSTDTQYF. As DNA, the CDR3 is TGCAGTGCTAGTGACCGAGCGGGAGCGGTTTCTAGCACAGATACGCAGTATTTT.

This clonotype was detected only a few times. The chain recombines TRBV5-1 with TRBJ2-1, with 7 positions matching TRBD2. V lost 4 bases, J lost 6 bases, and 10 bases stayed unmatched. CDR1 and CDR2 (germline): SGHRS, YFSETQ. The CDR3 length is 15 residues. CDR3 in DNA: TGCGCCAGCAGCGGGAGGGCGGGAGAATCCAATGAGCAGTTCTTC. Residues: CASSGRAGESNEQFF.

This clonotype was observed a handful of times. CDR3 region: CSVGSSGIGQETQYF. The CDR3 DNA reads TGCAGCGTTGGCTCCTCTGGGATAGGACAAGAGACCCAGTACTTC. The chain couples TRBV29-1 to TRBJ2-5; D remains ambiguous. Germline CDR1 SQVTM, CDR2 ANQGSEA. V lost 4 bases, J lost 2 bases, and 17 bases lay in between. The CDR3 consists of 15 residues.

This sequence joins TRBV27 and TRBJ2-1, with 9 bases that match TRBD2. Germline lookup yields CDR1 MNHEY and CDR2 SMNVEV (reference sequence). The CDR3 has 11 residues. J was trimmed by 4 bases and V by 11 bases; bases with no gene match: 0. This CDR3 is CAAGGYNEQFF. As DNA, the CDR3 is TGTGCCGCGGGGGGGTACAATGAGCAGTTCTTC.

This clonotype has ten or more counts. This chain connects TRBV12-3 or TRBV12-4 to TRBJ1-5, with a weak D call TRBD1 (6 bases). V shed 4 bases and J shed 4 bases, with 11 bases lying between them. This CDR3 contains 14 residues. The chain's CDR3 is CASSWGGPNQPQHF. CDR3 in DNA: TGTGCCAGCAGTTGGGGGGGGCCTAATCAGCCCCAGCATTTT.

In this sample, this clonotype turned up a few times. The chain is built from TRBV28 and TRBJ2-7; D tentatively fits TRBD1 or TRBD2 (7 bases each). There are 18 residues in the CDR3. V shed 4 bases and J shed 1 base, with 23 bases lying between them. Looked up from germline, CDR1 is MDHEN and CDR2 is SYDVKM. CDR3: CASSSVRGDPGLSYEQYF. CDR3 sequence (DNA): TGTGCCAGCAGTTCGGTCAGGGGGGACCCGGGACTATCCTACGAGCAGTACTTC.

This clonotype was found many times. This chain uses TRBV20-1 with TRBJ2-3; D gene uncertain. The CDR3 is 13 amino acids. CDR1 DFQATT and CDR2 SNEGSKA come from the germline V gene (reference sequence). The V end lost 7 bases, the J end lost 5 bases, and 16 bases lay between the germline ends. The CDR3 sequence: CSGWEPVGDTQYF. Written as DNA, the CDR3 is TGCAGTGGATGGGAACCCGTGGGAGATACGCAGTATTTT.

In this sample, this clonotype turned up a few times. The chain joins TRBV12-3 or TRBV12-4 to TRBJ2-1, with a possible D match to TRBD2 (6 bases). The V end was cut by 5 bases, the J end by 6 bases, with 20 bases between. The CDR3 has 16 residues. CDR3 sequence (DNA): TGTGCCAGCAGTCCTTTCCTAGCGTGGATAAGCAATGAGCAGTTCTTC. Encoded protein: CASSPFLAWISNEQFF.

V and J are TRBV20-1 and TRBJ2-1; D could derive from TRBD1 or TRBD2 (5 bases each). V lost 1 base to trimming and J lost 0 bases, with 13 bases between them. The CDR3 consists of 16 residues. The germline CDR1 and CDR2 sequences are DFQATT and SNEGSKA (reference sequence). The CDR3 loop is CSARAGLPSSYNEQFF. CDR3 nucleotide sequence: TGCAGTGCTAGAGCGGGGCTTCCGAGCTCCTACAATGAGCAGTTCTTC.

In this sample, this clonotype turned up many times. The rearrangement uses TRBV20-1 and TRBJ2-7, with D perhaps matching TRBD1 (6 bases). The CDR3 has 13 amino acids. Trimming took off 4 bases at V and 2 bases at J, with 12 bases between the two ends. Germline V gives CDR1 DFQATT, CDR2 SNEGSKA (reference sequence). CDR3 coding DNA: TGCAGTGCTATAGGGGGAACCGCCTACGAGCAGTACTTC. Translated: CSAIGGTAYEQYF.

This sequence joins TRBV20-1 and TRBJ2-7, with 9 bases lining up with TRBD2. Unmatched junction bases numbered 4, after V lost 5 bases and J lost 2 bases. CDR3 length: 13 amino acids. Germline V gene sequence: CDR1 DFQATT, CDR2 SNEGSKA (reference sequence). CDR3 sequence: CSALLAGAYEQYF. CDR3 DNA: TGCAGTGCTCTTTTAGCGGGAGCCTACGAGCAGTACTTC.

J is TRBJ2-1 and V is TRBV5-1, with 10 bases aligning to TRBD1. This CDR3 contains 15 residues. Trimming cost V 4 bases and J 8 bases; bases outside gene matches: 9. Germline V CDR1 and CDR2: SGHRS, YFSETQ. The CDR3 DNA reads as TGCGCCAGCAGCCCCGGGACAGGGGAGGTACATGAGCAGTTCTTC. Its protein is CASSPGTGEVHEQFF.